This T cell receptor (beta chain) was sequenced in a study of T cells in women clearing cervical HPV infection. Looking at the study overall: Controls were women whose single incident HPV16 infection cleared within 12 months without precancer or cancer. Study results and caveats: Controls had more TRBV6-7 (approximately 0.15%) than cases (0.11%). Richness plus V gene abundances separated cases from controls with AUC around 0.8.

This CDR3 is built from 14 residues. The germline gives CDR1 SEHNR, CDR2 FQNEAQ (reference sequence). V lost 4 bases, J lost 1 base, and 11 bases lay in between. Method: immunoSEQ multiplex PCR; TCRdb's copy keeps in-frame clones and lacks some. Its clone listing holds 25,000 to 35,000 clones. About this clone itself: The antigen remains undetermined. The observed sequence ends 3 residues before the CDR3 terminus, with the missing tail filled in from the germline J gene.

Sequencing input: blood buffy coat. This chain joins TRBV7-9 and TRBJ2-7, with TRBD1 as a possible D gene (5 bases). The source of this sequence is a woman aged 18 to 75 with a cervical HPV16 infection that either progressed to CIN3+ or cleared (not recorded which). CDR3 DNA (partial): TGTGCCAGCAGCTCGCCAGGGTTTTCCTACGAG. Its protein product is CASSSPGFSYE. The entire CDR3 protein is CASSSPGFSYEQYF.